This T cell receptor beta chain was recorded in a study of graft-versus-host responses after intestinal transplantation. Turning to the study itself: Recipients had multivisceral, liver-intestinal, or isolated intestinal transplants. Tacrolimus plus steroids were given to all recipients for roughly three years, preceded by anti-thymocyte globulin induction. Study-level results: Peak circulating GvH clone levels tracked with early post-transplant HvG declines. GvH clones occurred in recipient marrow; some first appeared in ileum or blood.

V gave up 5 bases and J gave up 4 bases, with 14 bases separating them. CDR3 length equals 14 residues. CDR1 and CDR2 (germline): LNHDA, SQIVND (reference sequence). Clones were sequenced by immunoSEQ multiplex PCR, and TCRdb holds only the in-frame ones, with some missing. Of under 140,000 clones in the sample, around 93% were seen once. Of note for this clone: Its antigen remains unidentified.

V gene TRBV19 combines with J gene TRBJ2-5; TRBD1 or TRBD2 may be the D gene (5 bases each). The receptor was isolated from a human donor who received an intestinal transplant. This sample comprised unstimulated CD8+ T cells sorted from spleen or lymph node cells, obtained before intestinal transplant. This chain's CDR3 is CASSFDMGTETQYF. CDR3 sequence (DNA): TGTGCCAGTAGTTTCGATATGGGGACAGAGACCCAGTACTTC.